This T cell receptor beta chain was identified in a study of glioma-infiltrating T cells after dendritic cell vaccination. Study-wide findings and caveats: Complete blood and tumor specimen sets were limited to few patients.

This clone was seen a handful of times. The antigen remains undetermined. The sample's time point: after dendritic cell vaccination, including at tumor progression/relapse. TCRdb's copy holds only in-frame clones and misses some; the assay was immunoSEQ multiplex PCR. Of 85,000 to 100,000 clones in the sample, approximately 84% were seen once. Sequenced here: blood, sampled after dendritic cell vaccination. This TCR was sampled from a human donor with glioblastoma.

The DNA of the CDR3 is TGTGCCAGCAATAGTAGACAGGGCGAAGAAAAACTGTTTTTT. Translation gives CASNSRQGEEKLFF. The J gene is TRBJ1-4, the V gene TRBV2; TRBD1 matches at 7 bases. The V and J ends lost 7 bases and 8 bases, in that order; junction bases with no gene match: 10. In germline, CDR1 is SNHLY, CDR2 FYNNEI. CDR3 size: 14 residues.